This T cell receptor beta chain was documented in a study of cytomegalovirus exposure and HLA in healthy donors. The primer mix had 60 Vbeta and 13 Jbeta primers. The repertoire was sequenced with immunoSEQ multiplex PCR; TCRdb's copy has only in-frame clones and lacks some. Here the sample spans 160,000 or so clones, around 77% being singletons. The sequenced sample was PBMCs. The receptor comes from a man aged 55 to 69 in good health and CMV-seronegative.

The CDR3 DNA follows: TGTGCCAGCAGCTTAGGGGTAGCGGCGGGAGATACGCAGTATTTT. This translates into CASSLGVAAGDTQYF. The chain employs TRBV7-3 and TRBJ2-3, with D perhaps matching TRBD2 (6 bases). The CDR3 consists of 15 residues. Deletions cut 2 bases from V and 5 bases from J, with 14 bases between. Germline V gene lookup returns CDR1 SGHTA and CDR2 FQGTGA.